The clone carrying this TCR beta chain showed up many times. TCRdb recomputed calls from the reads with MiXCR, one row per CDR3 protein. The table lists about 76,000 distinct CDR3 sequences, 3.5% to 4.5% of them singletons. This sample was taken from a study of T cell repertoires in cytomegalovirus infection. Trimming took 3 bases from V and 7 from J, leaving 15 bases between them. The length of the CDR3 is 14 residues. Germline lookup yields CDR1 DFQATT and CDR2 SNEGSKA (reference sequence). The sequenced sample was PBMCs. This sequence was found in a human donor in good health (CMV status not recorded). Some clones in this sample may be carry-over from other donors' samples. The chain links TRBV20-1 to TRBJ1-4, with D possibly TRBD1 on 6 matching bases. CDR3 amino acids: CSAREGGLGEKLFF. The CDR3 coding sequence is TGCAGTGCTAGGGAGGGGGGGCTCGGTGAAAAACTGTTTTTT.